The clone carrying this T cell receptor beta chain was observed a few times. The antigen is undetermined. This CDR3 is built from 13 residues. V shed 1 base and J shed 7 bases, with 10 bases lying between them. Germline CDR1 reads LNHDA; CDR2 reads SQIVND (reference sequence). This entry belongs to a study of cytomegalovirus exposure and HLA in healthy donors. Study conclusions and caveats: The authors considered a cluster of highly shared sequence variants likely to be a sequencing artifact.

PCR involved 60 Vbeta and 13 Jbeta primers. Method: immunoSEQ multiplex PCR; TCRdb's copy keeps in-frame clones and lacks some. The data hold about 150,000 clones, with roughly 9% observed a single time. The TCR was taken from a woman in her forties in good health and CMV-seropositive. V is TRBV19 and J is TRBJ1-2; a possible D gene is TRBD1 (6 bases). The sample taken for sequencing was PBMCs. CDR3 nucleotides: TGTGCCAGTAGTATAGGGACAGTTCCTGGCTACACCTTC. This codes for CASSIGTVPGYTF.